The 17 T cell receptor beta chains listed next were all sequenced from one sample in a study of T cells in Graves' hyperthyroidism and ophthalmopathy. It was RNA transcripts that yielded the amplified TCR beta CDR3 regions. First-round RT-PCR of the TCR CDR3 relied on the HTBI primer set. TCRdb analysed the multiplex PCR reads with MiXCR anew, one entry per CDR3 protein. The table includes about 570,000 distinct CDR3 sequences, around 45% detected once. Sequencing was performed on peripheral blood or thyroid tissue (not recorded which). Source of these receptors: an adult woman with Graves' disease, either hyperthyroidism or ophthalmopathy (not recorded which).

This clonotype was picked up many times. CDR3 sequence: CSVNSNYGYTF. CDR3 nucleotide sequence: TGCAGCGTTAATTCTAACTATGGCTACACCTTC. The chain recombines TRBV29-1 with TRBJ1-2; no clear D. Deletions cut 5 bases from V and 0 bases from J, with 4 bases between. The CDR3 runs to 11 residues. In germline, CDR1 is SQVTM, CDR2 ANQGSEA.

V is TRBV28 and J is TRBJ2-2; 10 bases are a match to TRBD1. CDR1 MDHEN and CDR2 SYDVKM come from the germline V gene. The length of the CDR3 is 14 residues. The junction had 6 bases not matched to a gene; V was cut back by 6 bases and J by 8 bases. The CDR3, as DNA: TGTGCCAGCAGCCTGGGACAGGGGTGGGGGGAGCTGTTTTTT. Translating it yields CASSLGQGWGELFF. The entire variable domain, with the rest obtained from reference TRBV28 and TRBJ2-2, is as follows: DVKVTQSSRYLVKRTGEKVFLECVQDMDHENMFWYRQDPGLGLRLIYFSYDVKMKEKGDIPEGYSVSREKKERFSLILESASTNQTSMYLCASSLGQGWGELFFGEGSRLTVL.

This clonotype was recorded many times. The CDR3 loop reads CASSPVEQGVHSPLHF. The CDR3, as DNA: TGCGCCAGCAGCCCCGTTGAACAGGGGGTACATTCACCCCTCCACTTT. J is TRBJ1-6 and V is TRBV5-1; 8 bases are a match to TRBD1. Germline V gene data show CDR1 as SGHRS and CDR2 as YFSETQ. The CDR3 has 16 residues. V dropped 4 bases and J dropped 8; count of bases not matched to a gene: 11.

This chain uses TRBV20-1 with TRBJ2-7, with 10 nucleotides matching TRBD2. The length of the CDR3 is 14 residues. V trimming: 6 bases; J trimming: 2 bases; junction bases outside the gene matches: 7. Germline CDR1 and CDR2: DFQATT and SNEGSKA (reference sequence). CDR3 sequence reads: CSANGLAETYEQYF. DNA of the CDR3: TGCAGTGCCAACGGACTAGCGGAAACCTACGAGCAGTACTTC.

The chain recombines TRBV7-9 with TRBJ2-7; no clear D gene. The V end was cut by 5 bases, the J end by 4 bases, with 12 bases between. The germline V gene encodes CDR1 SEHNR and CDR2 FQNEAQ (reference sequence). The CDR3 totals 13 residues. This CDR3 reads CASSTDARYEQYF. DNA of the CDR3: TGTGCCAGCAGCACAGATGCACGATACGAGCAGTACTTC. Combining the CDR3 with reference TRBV7-9 and TRBJ2-7 gives the whole variable domain DTGVSQNPRHKITKRGQNVTFRCDPISEHNRLYWYRQTLGQGPEFLTYFQNEAQLEKSRLLSDRFSAERPKGSFSTLEIQRTEQGDSAMYLCASSTDARYEQYFGPGTRLTVT.

This clonotype has just a few counts. The chain employs TRBV15 and TRBJ1-5, with a weak D call TRBD1 (5 bases). The CDR3 is made up of 15 amino acids. V was shortened by 7 bases and J by 7 bases, with 20 bases between the two germline ends. Germline CDR1 reads LNHNV; CDR2 reads YYDKDF (reference sequence). DNA for the CDR3: TGTGCCACCATGGAGGGCCAACGGGGCAGCCAGCCCCAGCATTTT. It is translated as CATMEGQRGSQPQHF.

Many counts were recorded for this clonotype. The J gene is TRBJ1-5, the V gene TRBV4-1; no clear D gene. This CDR3 spans 16 amino acids. CDR1 is MGHRA, CDR2 YSYEKL, per germline. Trimming took 0 bases from V and 4 from J, leaving 13 bases between them. The CDR3 protein is CASSQDISKRNQPQHF. In nucleotides, the CDR3 is TGCGCCAGCAGCCAAGATATATCAAAACGAAATCAGCCCCAGCATTTT.

This clonotype was recorded at least ten times. The chain is built from TRBV7-8 and TRBJ1-5; TRBD1 matches 10 bases. The V gene end was trimmed by 5 bases and the J gene end by 3 bases; junction bases not matched to a gene: 7. The CDR3 is 16 amino acids. In germline, CDR1 is SGHVS, CDR2 FQNEAQ. CDR3 in amino acids: CASSPGDRGLNQPQHF. The CDR3 nucleotides are TGTGCCAGCAGCCCAGGGGACAGGGGCCTCAATCAGCCCCAGCATTTT.

This sequence joins TRBV5-1 and TRBJ2-5; 10 bases map to TRBD2. The CDR3 covers 19 residues. Per germline, CDR1 SGHRS and CDR2 YFSETQ. V dropped 4 bases and J dropped 4; count of bases not matched to a gene: 19. CDR3 coding DNA: TGCGCCAGCAGCAACCTTCAAGGGGGAGCTAGCGGGAGCGGAGAGACCCAGTACTTC. Amino acids: CASSNLQGGASGSGETQYF.

The chain couples TRBV20-1 to TRBJ2-7; D gene uncertain. Germline V gene data show CDR1 as DFQATT and CDR2 as SNEGSKA (reference sequence). CDR3 length equals 14 residues. The V gene lost 2 bases and the J gene lost 2 bases, with 13 bases spanning the gap. The CDR3 loop reads CSARSTDRTYEQYF. The CDR3 region has the DNA TGCAGTGCTAGATCAACGGACCGGACCTACGAGCAGTACTTC.

This clonotype was counted many times. The gene calls are TRBV20-1 and TRBJ2-7; TRBD1 might be the D (5 bases). The CDR3 totals 14 residues. The V gene's germline CDR1 is DFQATT and CDR2 SNEGSKA (reference sequence). V was clipped by 0 bases and J by 3 bases, with 12 bases between them. As DNA, the CDR3 is TGCAGTGCTAGAGATGGACCCAGGGACTACGAGCAGTACTTC. Its translation is CSARDGPRDYEQYF.

The gene calls are TRBV24-1 and TRBJ1-4; 7 bases are a match to TRBD1. This CDR3 comprises 16 residues. The V segment lost 3 bases and the J segment 7 bases; nucleotides outside the gene matches: 10. The germline CDR1 and CDR2 sequences are KGHDR and SFDVKD. CDR3 sequence: CATSDVDRQQREKLFF. CDR3 DNA sequence: TGTGCCACCAGTGATGTGGACAGGCAACAACGTGAAAAACTGTTTTTT.

The V and J genes are TRBV28 and TRBJ1-5; 8 bases agree with TRBD1. Trimming removed 6 bases from V and 1 base from J; junction bases left unmatched: 17. Germline values: CDR1 MDHEN, CDR2 SYDVKM. The CDR3 has 19 amino acids. CDR3 in amino acids: CASRSWTGFGSPSNQPQHF. The CDR3 DNA sequence: TGTGCCAGCAGATCCTGGACAGGGTTCGGGTCTCCCAGCAATCAGCCCCAGCATTTT. The variable domain in full, completed from reference TRBV28 and TRBJ1-5, reads DVKVTQSSRYLVKRTGEKVFLECVQDMDHENMFWYRQDPGLGLRLIYFSYDVKMKEKGDIPEGYSVSREKKERFSLILESASTNQTSMYLCASRSWTGFGSPSNQPQHFGDGTRLSIL.

The chain joins TRBV7-6 to TRBJ1-2; D is perhaps TRBD1 (6 bases). Per germline, CDR1 SGHVS and CDR2 FNYEAQ. The CDR3 runs to 16 residues. Trimming shortened V by 5 bases and J by 5 bases, and 21 bases separated the two germline ends. The CDR3 here is CASSPNRTDVRYGYTF. CDR3 DNA: TGTGCCAGCAGCCCAAACCGGACAGACGTTCGTTATGGCTACACCTTC. Filled out from reference TRBV7-6 and TRBJ1-2, the complete variable domain reads GAGVSQSPRYKVTKRGQDVALRCDPISGHVSLYWYRQALGQGPEFLTYFNYEAQQDKSGLPNDRFSAERPEGSISTLTIQRTEQRDSAMYRCASSPNRTDVRYGYTFGSGTRLTVV.

In this sample, this clonotype turned up many times. The gene calls are TRBV10-3 and TRBJ2-7; possible D gene TRBD2, 7 bases. This CDR3 contains 13 residues. Trimming removed 8 bases at V and 5 bases at J, with 16 bases between. Germline V gene sequence: CDR1 ENHRY, CDR2 SYGVKD. The CDR3 sequence is CAIGGGSPNEQYF. CDR3 DNA: TGTGCCATCGGGGGCGGGAGCCCTAACGAGCAGTACTTC.

This chain joins TRBV29-1 and TRBJ2-6, with unresolved D. CDR3 length: 14 residues. CDR1 and CDR2 (germline): SQVTM, ANQGSEA. Trimming stripped 3 bases from V and 0 bases from J, with 6 bases between. CDR3 sequence reads: CSVEVGSGANVLTF. The CDR3 coding sequence is TGCAGCGTTGAGGTGGGCTCTGGGGCCAACGTCCTGACTTTC.

This clonotype was recorded at least ten times. The rearrangement joins TRBV2 to TRBJ2-2; 8 bases fit TRBD1. V shed 7 bases and J 3 bases; nucleotides not matched to a gene: 4. The CDR3 sequence is 14 residues long. CDR1 and CDR2 from the germline V gene are SNHLY and FYNNEI. Here the CDR3 reads CASTLRGHTGELFF. Written as DNA, the CDR3 is TGTGCCAGCACCCTCAGGGGGCACACCGGGGAGCTGTTTTTT. Full variable domain (outside the CDR3, taken from reference TRBV2 and TRBJ2-2): EPEVTQTPSHQVTQMGQEVILRCVPISNHLYFYWYRQILGQKVEFLVSFYNNEISEKSEIFDDQFSVERPDGSNFTLKIRSTKLEDSAMYFCASTLRGHTGELFFGEGSRLTVL.